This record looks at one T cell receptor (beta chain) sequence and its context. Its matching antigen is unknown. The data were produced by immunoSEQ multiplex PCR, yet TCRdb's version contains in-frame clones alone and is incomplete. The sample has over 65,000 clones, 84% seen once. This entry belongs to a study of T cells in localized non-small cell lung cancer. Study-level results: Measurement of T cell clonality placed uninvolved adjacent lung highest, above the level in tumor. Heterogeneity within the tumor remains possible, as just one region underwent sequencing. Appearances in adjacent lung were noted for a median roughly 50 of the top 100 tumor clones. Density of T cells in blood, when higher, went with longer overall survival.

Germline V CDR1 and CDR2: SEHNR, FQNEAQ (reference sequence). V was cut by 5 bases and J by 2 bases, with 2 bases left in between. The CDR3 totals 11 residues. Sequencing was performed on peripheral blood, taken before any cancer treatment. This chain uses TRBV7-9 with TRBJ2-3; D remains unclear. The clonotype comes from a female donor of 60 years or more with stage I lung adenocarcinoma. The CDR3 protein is CASSPTDTQYF. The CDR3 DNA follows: TGTGCCAGCAGCCCCACAGATACGCAGTATTTT.